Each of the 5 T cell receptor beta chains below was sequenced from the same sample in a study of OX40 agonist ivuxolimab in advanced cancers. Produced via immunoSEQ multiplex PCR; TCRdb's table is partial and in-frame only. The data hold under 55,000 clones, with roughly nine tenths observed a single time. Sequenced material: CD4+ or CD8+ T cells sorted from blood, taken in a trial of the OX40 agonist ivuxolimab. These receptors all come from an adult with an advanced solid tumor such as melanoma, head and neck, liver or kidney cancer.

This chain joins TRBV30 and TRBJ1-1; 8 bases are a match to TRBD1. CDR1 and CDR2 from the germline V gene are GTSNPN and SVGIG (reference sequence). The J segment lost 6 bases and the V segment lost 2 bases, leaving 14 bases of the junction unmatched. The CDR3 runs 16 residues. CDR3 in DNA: TGTGCCTGGAGTATACGCTCCGGGACAGGTAGCTCTGAAGCTTTCTTT. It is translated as CAWSIRSGTGSSEAFF. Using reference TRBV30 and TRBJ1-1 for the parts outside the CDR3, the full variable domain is SQTIHQWPATLVQPVGSPLSLECTVEGTSNPNLYWYRQAAGRGLQLLFYSVGIGQISSEVPQNLSASRPQDRQFILSSKKLLLSDSGFYLCAWSIRSGTGSSEAFFGQGTRLTVV.

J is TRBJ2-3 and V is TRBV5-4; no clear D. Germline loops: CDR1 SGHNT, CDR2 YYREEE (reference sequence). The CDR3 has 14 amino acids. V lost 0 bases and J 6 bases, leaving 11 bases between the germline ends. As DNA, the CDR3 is TGTGCCAGCAGCTTGGAAGTTAGCTCGGATACGCAGTATTTT. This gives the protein CASSLEVSSDTQYF.

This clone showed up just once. Written as DNA, the CDR3 is TGTGCCAGCAGCCGCCAAAGGGACACTGAAGCTTTCTTT. Residues: CASSRQRDTEAFF. The V gene is TRBV7-3, the J gene TRBJ1-1; the D is unclear. This CDR3 is 13 amino acids long. In germline, CDR1 is SGHTA, CDR2 FQGTGA. V lost 5 bases and J lost 3, with 10 bases in between.

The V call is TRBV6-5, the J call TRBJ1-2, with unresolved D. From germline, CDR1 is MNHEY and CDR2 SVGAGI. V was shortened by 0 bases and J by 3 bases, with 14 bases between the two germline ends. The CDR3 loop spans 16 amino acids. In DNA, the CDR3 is TGTGCCAGCAGTTACTCGAGCTCTTTTCAGCACTATGGCTACACCTTC. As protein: CASSYSSSFQHYGYTF.

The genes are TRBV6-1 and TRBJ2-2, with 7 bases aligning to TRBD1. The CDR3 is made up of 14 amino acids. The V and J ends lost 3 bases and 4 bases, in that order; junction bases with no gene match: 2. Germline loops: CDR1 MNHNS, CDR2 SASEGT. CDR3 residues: CASSEAGGTGELFF. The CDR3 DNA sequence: TGTGCCAGCAGTGAGGCAGGGGGCACCGGGGAGCTGTTTTTT.